This TCR beta chain was identified in a study of T-cell memory formation after mild COVID-19. Study-wide findings and caveats: Of the contracting clones, CD4+ ones lay mainly in CM and EM, and CD8+ ones in EMRA. Day 15 to 85 contractors were CD4/CD8 balanced; later expanders leaned CD4+.

TCRdb called the 5' RACE reads again in MiXCR, with one record for every CDR3 protein. The repertoire holds approximately 560,000 distinct CDR3 sequences, 17% seen once, with about 7.4% in the top ten. This clonotype has just a few counts. Its specificity is unknown. This TCR came from an adult woman who had mild COVID-19 (a few samples of this study predate the infection). Cell type and time point are not known. The sample taken for sequencing was PBMCs or a T cell subset sorted from them (not recorded which).

The CDR3 sequence: CATSDQGANYGYTF. CDR3 nucleotides: TGTGCCACCAGTGATCAGGGGGCTAACTATGGCTACACCTTC. The V and J genes are TRBV24-1 and TRBJ1-2, with TRBD1 matching over 7 bases. The CDR3 has 14 residues. Trimming took 3 bases from V and 0 from J; bases not matched to a gene: 0. Germline CDR1 is KGHDR and CDR2 is SFDVKD.